This T cell receptor (beta chain) emerged from a study of T cells in Graves' hyperthyroidism and ophthalmopathy (dated by TCRdb to about 2019). In the study overall: Peripheral blood was sampled at the time of initial diagnosis, prior to any treatment. TCR V-J signatures able to tell the groups apart were searched for in a discovery cohort of 100 or so patients, of whom roughly 42 had Graves' ophthalmopathy and more than 55 had stable Graves' hyperthyroidism. Prospective prediction of ophthalmopathy was tested in an independent validation cohort consisting of 18 hyperthyroidism patients and around 16 patients who later progressed to ophthalmopathy. The roughly 90 discovery patients were divided at random into training and test sets in a 7:3 ratio. In addition, the study compared T-cell repertoires in thyroid tissue and in blood from five or six Graves' hyperthyroidism patients. Once sampling was done, hyperthyroidism patients were given methimazole at a starting dose of 30 mg daily, whereas ophthalmopathy patients were given high-dose intravenous methylprednisolone. The paper reports TCR Vbeta CDR3 sequencing of some 140 peripheral blood samples: approximately 41 ophthalmopathy, roughly 80 hyperthyroidism and approximately 17 progressor patients.

Amplification of TCR beta CDR3 regions was carried out from RNA transcripts. The TCR CDR3 was subjected to a first round of RT-PCR using the HTBI primer set and the Qiagen OneStep RT-PCR kit. Libraries were constructed in a second round of multiplex PCR, after which size selection and purification were performed. Paired-end sequencing of the libraries was performed with 100 bp reads on an Illumina HiSeq2000. The study's own analysis went as follows. SOAPnuke was used to process the raw data, removing reads that contained adapters or uncalled bases, had a mean Phred below 15, or lacked an exact match to the constant primer or identifier. COPE v1.2.5 was used to merge the high-quality paired reads, and each unique nucleotide sequence was defined as a clonotype. Clonotypes were aligned to IMGT TRBV, TRBD and TRBJ reference segments using MiTCR v1.1. The analysis was restricted to V-J combinations with a frequency above 0.0001, which together covered about 99% of the repertoires. The TCS score was defined as the ratio of F50 (clonal expansion) to E x V (chaos), calculated using BLOSUM62-based TCRdist between CDR3 peptides within each V-J. Welch's t-statistics and random forest reduced fewer than 600 V-J features to fewer than 15, which were used in a naive Bayes classifier (R e1071). The public sequencing data were trimmed at Q25 with fastp and processed into clonotypes with MiXCR by TCRdb, which kept only in-frame beta chains. Rows merge per CDR3 protein into single entries with the most common DNA and genes. Clone size and V and J calls follow TCRdb, not the original study. Across this sample there are around 250,000 distinct CDR3 sequences, with roughly 22% seen only once. Of the sample, under 40% falls within the top ten clones.

On the study overall, not on this receptor specifically: In cross-validation, a model built on a 13 V-J signature told ophthalmopathy apart from stable hyperthyroidism with 85% to 90% sensitivity and about 81% specificity, and in testing the same model reached 80%/75%. No statistical method was used to set the sample size in advance, and investigators knew the group allocation. During validation, the model predicted progression to ophthalmopathy a median of approximately 7 months ahead of onset, with approximately 70% sensitivity and 72.22% specificity. Blood samples also contained most of the expanded thyroid clonotypes (frequency above 0.001), which suggests that blood repertoires may reflect thyroid immune responses.

In the ophthalmopathy patients, disease was moderately to severely active, with a Clinical Activity Score of 3 or more, a NOSPECS grade of 4 or more, and a duration of less than 3 months. Any patient with an uncontrolled infection, another autoimmune disease, pregnancy or lactation was excluded. Diagnoses relied on clinical symptoms, serum thyroxine and TRAb, thyroid ultrasound and orbital computed tomography. PBMCs were separated from approximately 10 ml of fresh peripheral blood using Ficoll-Paque density gradient centrifugation. Total RNA was extracted using Trizol reagent, and RNA quality was assessed on an Agilent 2100 Bioanalyzer. From cysteine to phenylalanine, the CDR3 is 13 amino acids long. Only the CDR3 region is kept as DNA, spanning 39 bases read in frame from base 1. V drops 3 bases and J drops 2 bases, leaving 7 bases in between. This clonotype has at least ten counts. No antigen is known for it. One base away there is no much larger clone; base qualities are not given.

The TCR originated in a woman aged 40 to 49 with Graves' ophthalmopathy. Sequenced material: blood. This chain joins TRBV12-3 or TRBV12-4 to TRBJ2-5; no D segment can be confidently identified. The bases read TGTGCCAGCAGTTTGTACAGACAAGAGACCCAGTACTTC. Its protein product is CASSLYRQETQYF.